Listed below are T cell receptor beta chains from one sample, sequenced in a study of shared clonotypes between healthy human individuals. Sequencing was performed with immunoSEQ multiplex PCR; in TCRdb, only in-frame clones are kept and a portion is missing. The sample consists of 450,000 to 500,000 clones, roughly four fifths of them appearing once. The sample taken for sequencing was PBMCs. These receptor sequences come from a woman in her forties in good health. Some clones in this sample may be carry-over from other donors' samples. Each CDR3 is given with its conserved first and last residue. The D gene is left open where the match is weak. Size tells how often a clone was seen (once, few, many) or the class of an expanded clone, and some rows leave it out.

d_gene	v_gene	abundance	j_gene	CDR3nt	CDR3aa
NA	TRBV10-3	NA	TRBJ2-1	TGTGCCATCAGTGATAACCTCGAGCAGTTCTTC	CAISDNLEQFF
NA	TRBV13	NA	TRBJ1-2	TGTGCCAGCAGCCAGGGGTCTAACTATGGCTACACCTTC	CASSQGSNYGYTF
TRBD2	TRBV28	NA	TRBJ2-2	TGTGCCAGCAGTTTATTCGGACTAGCGACGAACACCGGGGAGCTGTTTTTT	CASSLFGLATNTGELFF
NA	TRBV7-8	NA	TRBJ1-4	TGTGCCAGCAGCTTAGGGACAGATAATGAAAAACTGTTTTTT	CASSLGTDNEKLFF
NA	TRBV25-1	once	TRBJ2-2	TGTGCCAGCAGTGTGGGACCGAACACCGGGGAGCTGTTTTTT	CASSVGPNTGELFF
NA	TRBV28	NA	TRBJ2-3	TGTGCCAGCAGACCTACAGGGGTGATGGCTAGCGTGACAGATACGCAGTATTTT	CASRPTGVMASVTDTQYF
TRBD2	TRBV11-2	NA	TRBJ2-1	TGTGCCAGCAGCTTAGGTGGGACTAGCGGTAAGCAGTTCTTC	CASSLGGTSGKQFF
NA	TRBV28	NA	TRBJ2-2	TGTGCTACCCTTTGGGGGGACACCGGGGAGCTGTTTTTT	CATLWGDTGELFF
NA	TRBV28	NA	TRBJ1-5	TGTGCCATCGCTACACCAAACCGGCCCCAGCATTTT	CAIATPNRPQHF
NA	TRBV27	few	TRBJ1-2	TGTGCCAGCAGTTTATCCGACCCCGCCTATGGCTACACCTTC	CASSLSDPAYGYTF
TRBD2	TRBV11-2	NA	TRBJ2-6	TGTGCCAGCAGCAGCGGACTAGACGGTGGGGCCAACGTCCTGACTTTC	CASSSGLDGGANVLTF
NA	TRBV2	once	TRBJ2-2	TGTGCCAGCACTTTAGCCGCCGGGGAGCTGTTTTTT	CASTLAAGELFF
NA	TRBV27	many	TRBJ2-7	TGTGCCAGCAGTTTAAGGGGGGATGGGGGATCCTACGAGCAGTACTTC	CASSLRGDGGSYEQYF
NA	TRBV27	once	TRBJ2-1	TGTGCCAGCACCCTCGTGGGGTCCCGAATCAATGAGCAGTTCTTC	CASTLVGSRINEQFF
TRBD1	TRBV14	NA	TRBJ2-2	TGTGCCAGCAGCCAGTGGACAGGGGGAACCGGGGAGCTGTTTTTT	CASSQWTGGTGELFF
TRBD1	TRBV9	NA	TRBJ1-1	TGTGCCAGCACCAGACGGGACAGGGGTGACACTGAAGCTTTCTTT	CASTRRDRGDTEAFF
NA	TRBV13	NA	TRBJ2-1	TGTGCCAGCAGCTTTAGGTCCAATGAGCAGTTCTTC	CASSFRSNEQFF
NA	TRBV9	NA	TRBJ2-2	TGTGCCAGCAGCGTAGCCGGGGGGCGCAGCACCGGGGAGCTGTTTTTT	CASSVAGGRSTGELFF
NA	TRBV27	NA	TRBJ1-1	TGTGCCAGCAGTAGGGTTATGAACACTGAAGCTTTCTTT	CASSRVMNTEAFF
NA	TRBV6-1	NA	TRBJ2-5	TGTGCCGGCAGCAAGGACTACCAAGAGACCCAGTACTTC	CAGSKDYQETQYF
TRBD1	TRBV9	once	TRBJ1-2	TGTGCCAGCAGCGTACAGGGGGTTGACGGCTACACCTTC	CASSVQGVDGYTF
TRBD2	TRBV9	NA	TRBJ2-3	TGTGCCAGCAGTGGACTAGCGAGGGATACGCAGTATTTT	CASSGLARDTQYF
TRBD2	TRBV5-1	NA	TRBJ2-2	TGCGCCAGCAGCCTTGGACTAGCGGGAGACGGCGGGGAGCTGTTTTTT	CASSLGLAGDGGELFF
NA	TRBV19	NA	TRBJ2-1	TGTGCCAGTAGTTTGGGGGGTTACAATGAGCAGTTCTTC	CASSLGGYNEQFF
NA	TRBV28	many	TRBJ2-7	TGTGCCAGCAGCAGTAGGGAGAGCTCCTACGAGCAGTACTTC	CASSSRESSYEQYF
NA	TRBV11-2	NA	TRBJ2-2	TGTGCCAGCAGCTTAGATCGGGCGTCCGGGGAGCTGTTTTTT	CASSLDRASGELFF
NA	TRBV2	once	TRBJ1-5	TGTGCCAGCAGCCCAACCTGGGGTAATCAGCCCCAGCATTTT	CASSPTWGNQPQHF
TRBD1	TRBV5-1	many	TRBJ1-1	TGCGCCAGCAGCTTGGCCGGCGACAGGGGCACTGAAGCTTTCTTT	CASSLAGDRGTEAFF
NA	TRBV6-4	NA	TRBJ2-1	TGTGCCAGCAGTGACGAGGCGGGATACAATGAGCAGTTCTTC	CASSDEAGYNEQFF
TRBD2	TRBV5-1	NA	TRBJ2-7	TGCGCCAGCAGCTTGGGACTAGCGGGAGACCAGCGTAGCGAGCAGTACTTC	CASSLGLAGDQRSEQYF
NA	TRBV20-1	NA	TRBJ2-7	TGCAGTGCCCGGGCCTCCTACGAGCAGTACTTC	CSARASYEQYF
NA	TRBV9	NA	TRBJ1-2	TGTGCCAGCAGCCCCGTGAGTACTCTCTATGGCTACACCTTC	CASSPVSTLYGYTF
TRBD2	TRBV5-1	few	TRBJ2-1	TGCGCCAGCAGCTACCAGACTAGCGGGCTCAATGAGCAGTTCTTC	CASSYQTSGLNEQFF
NA	TRBV27	NA	TRBJ2-1	TGTGCCAGCAGTTGGGACGGCCTTTCCTACAATGAGCAGTTCTTC	CASSWDGLSYNEQFF
TRBD2	TRBV7-2	once	TRBJ2-7	TGTGCCAGCAGTCCGAGCGGGAGACAAAAGCAGTACTTC	CASSPSGRQKQYF
TRBD2	TRBV2	NA	TRBJ2-7	TGTGCCAGCTTGTGGGGGACTAACTCCTACGAGCAGTACTTC	CASLWGTNSYEQYF
NA	TRBV30	NA	TRBJ1-5	TGTGCCTGGTCCACAGGGAAGATAAGTCATTCGGGCAATCAGCCCCAGCATTTT	CAWSTGKISHSGNQPQHF
NA	TRBV6-1	NA	TRBJ1-1	TGTGCCAGCAGTGAAACGGGGATCCCTGAAGCTTTCTTT	CASSETGIPEAFF
NA	TRBV14	once	TRBJ1-2	TGTGCCAGCAGCCCCCCCTATGGCTACACCTTC	CASSPPYGYTF
NA	TRBV10-2	few	TRBJ1-1	TGCGCCAGCAGTGGAGGGGACGGCACTGAAGCTTTCTTT	CASSGGDGTEAFF
NA	TRBV2	NA	TRBJ2-7	TGTGCCAGCACCGATGAAGGCTACGAACAGTACTTC	CASTDEGYEQYF
TRBD2	TRBV5-1	few	TRBJ2-7	TGCGCCAGCAGCTGGACGGGACTAGCGGACGAGCAGTACTTC	CASSWTGLADEQYF
NA	TRBV10-3	NA	TRBJ2-1	TGTGCCATCAGTGAGTCGACAGTCGGACGCAATGAGCAGTTCTTC	CAISESTVGRNEQFF
TRBD2	TRBV30	NA	TRBJ2-7	TGTGCCTGGACCTCAGGACTAGCGGGTCCCTACGAGCAGTACTTC	CAWTSGLAGPYEQYF
TRBD2	TRBV5-1	many	TRBJ2-7	TGCGCCAGCAGCTCCTCGACTAGCGGGCCCGGCGAGCAGTACTTC	CASSSSTSGPGEQYF
TRBD1	TRBV29-1	few	TRBJ1-1	TGCAGCGTTCCAGGGGGACTTGAAGCTTTCTTT	CSVPGGLEAFF
TRBD2	TRBV6-4	NA	TRBJ2-1	TGTGCCAGCAGTAAGCGGGAAGACTACAATGAGCAGTTCTTC	CASSKREDYNEQFF
NA	TRBV28	NA	TRBJ2-1	TGTGCCAGCAGTTTAGAGAATGAGCAGTTCTTC	CASSLENEQFF
NA	TRBV5-1	NA	TRBJ1-3	TGCGCCAGCAGCTTCCAAGGAGGGCGCTCTGGAAACACCATATATTTT	CASSFQGGRSGNTIYF
TRBD2	TRBV2	once	TRBJ2-3	TGTGCCAGCAGTGGCCGGCGGGAGGACGCAGATACGCAGTATTTT	CASSGRREDADTQYF
TRBD2	TRBV2	NA	TRBJ2-3	TGTGCCAGCAGTGTATTGCGGGAGCCAGATACGCAGTATTTT	CASSVLREPDTQYF
TRBD1	TRBV2	NA	TRBJ2-7	TGTGCCAGCAGTTCGTTTTCCGGGACAGCTTCCTTC	CASSSFSGTASF
NA	TRBV11-2	NA	TRBJ1-4	TGTGCCAGCAGCTCCCCCTGGGAGTCAAATGAAAAACTGTTTTTT	CASSSPWESNEKLFF